The present T cell receptor beta chain was sequenced within a study of blood T cell repertoires in COVID-19. On the study more broadly: Acute and convalescent COVID-19 specimens originated in the United States, Italy and Spain. T cells, B-cell-depleted T cells, or PBMCs supplied cDNA or gDNA.

The CDR3 spans 12 residues. The V gene lost 6 bases and the J gene lost 10 bases, with 15 bases spanning the gap. The V gene's germline CDR1 is MNHEY and CDR2 SVGAGI. Here immunoSEQ multiplex PCR was the method, and the copy in TCRdb shows in-frame clones only, minus some. This sample carries approximately 140,000 clones, around 90% of them seen once, and the ten largest clones take approximately 3.8%. The clonotype originates from a woman aged 40 to 50 who had been exposed to COVID-19. Sequencing was carried out using PBMCs or T cells enriched from blood (not recorded which). The chain recombines TRBV6-5 with TRBJ1-1; TRBD1 is a possible D gene (5 bases). CDR3 region: CASSNQGWGAFF. The CDR3 DNA is TGTGCCAGCAGCAACCAGGGTTGGGGAGCTTTCTTT.